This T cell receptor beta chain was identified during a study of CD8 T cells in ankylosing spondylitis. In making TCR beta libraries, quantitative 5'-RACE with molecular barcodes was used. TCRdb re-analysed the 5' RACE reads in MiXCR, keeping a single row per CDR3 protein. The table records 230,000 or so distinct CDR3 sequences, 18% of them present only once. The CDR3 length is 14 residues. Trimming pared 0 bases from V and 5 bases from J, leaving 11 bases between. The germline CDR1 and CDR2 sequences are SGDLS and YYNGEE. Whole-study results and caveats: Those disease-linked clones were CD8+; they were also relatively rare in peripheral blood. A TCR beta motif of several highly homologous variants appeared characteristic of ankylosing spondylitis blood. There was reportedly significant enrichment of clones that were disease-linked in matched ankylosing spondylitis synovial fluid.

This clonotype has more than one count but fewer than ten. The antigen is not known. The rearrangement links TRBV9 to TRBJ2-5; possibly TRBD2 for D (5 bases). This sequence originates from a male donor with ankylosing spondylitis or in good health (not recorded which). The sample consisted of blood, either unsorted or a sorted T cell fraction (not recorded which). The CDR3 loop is CASSVEGVRETQYF. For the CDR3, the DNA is TGTGCCAGCAGCGTAGAGGGAGTACGGGAGACCCAGTACTTC.